The clone carrying this T cell receptor beta chain was picked up many times. This sample was taken from a study of T-cell memory formation after mild COVID-19. V lost 5 bases, J lost 6 bases, and 14 bases lay in between. The CDR3 contains 13 residues. 5'RACE with constant-segment primers yielded barcoded, UMI-tagged TCR alpha and TCR beta cDNA libraries. Each CDR3 protein gets one entry after TCRdb re-called the 5' RACE reads with MiXCR. The sample carries 30,000 to 45,000 distinct CDR3 sequences, 9.5% to 12% recorded once. This TCR derives from a man between 18 and 29 years old who had mild COVID-19 (a few samples of this study predate the infection). Cell type and time point are not known. Sequencing input: PBMCs or a T cell subset sorted from them (not recorded which). The chain couples TRBV12-3 or TRBV12-4 to TRBJ2-7, with a tentative D call TRBD1 (6 bases). The CDR3 loop reads CASSLGQTLEQYF. In nucleotides, the CDR3 is TGTGCCAGCAGTCTTGGACAGACCCTCGAGCAGTACTTC.